This T cell receptor (beta chain) came from a study of cytomegalovirus exposure and HLA in healthy donors. The PCR used 60 Vbeta and 13 Jbeta primers. Method: immunoSEQ multiplex PCR; TCRdb's copy keeps in-frame clones and lacks some. The sample carries about 250,000 clones, 72% recorded once. Only a few counts were recorded for this clone. What it binds is not known. Points from the study as a whole: Follow-up analysis later connected one missense variant in DCLRE1C with trimming of TCR beta V- and J-genes. The authors later found most CMV-associated TCR beta chains appeared HLA-restricted. Researchers counted roughly 160 TCR beta chains as cytomegalovirus-associated.

This CDR3 has 16 amino acids. The receptor's source is a female donor in good health and CMV-seronegative. This chain links TRBV21-1 with TRBJ1-1. TRBV21-1 is shown as a pseudogene. The sample consisted of PBMCs. The CDR3, as DNA: TGTGCCAGCAGCAACGCCTCGGGGTCAGGTTTAACTGAAGCTTTCTTT. This codes for CASSNASGSGLTEAFF.